This T cell receptor (beta chain) was profiled in a study of shared clonotypes between healthy human individuals. Notes on the study in general: Measured sharing among donors was expected to vary with sequencing depth.

Unsorted PBMCs provided DNA that was sequenced on ten immunoSEQ deep assay plates. Measured with immunoSEQ multiplex PCR; TCRdb has only the in-frame clones, and not every one. Here the sample spans fewer than 550,000 clones, roughly 79% being singletons. Germline values: CDR1 SGHDT, CDR2 YYEEEE. This CDR3 has 16 amino acids. V was clipped by 4 bases and J by 0 bases, with 17 bases between them. Only Caucasian adults living in Nashville, Tennessee made up the donor group. Genomic DNA from unsorted samples was obtained from around 93 million PBMCs (per sample). About this clone: Its target is unknown.

This TCR was sampled from a middle-aged woman in good health. Some clones in this sample may be carry-over from other donors' samples. This chain connects TRBV5-6 to TRBJ2-7; D is possibly TRBD1 (5 bases). The sequencing sample was made of PBMCs. In DNA, the CDR3 is TGTGCCAGCAGCGCCCCCCCAGGGCTTCTCTCCTACGAGCAGTACTTC. Translating gives CASSAPPGLLSYEQYF.